Sequencing of this TCR beta chain was carried out in a study of blood T cell repertoires in COVID-19. Overall study: Samples representing acute and convalescent COVID-19 were sourced from the United States, Italy and Spain.

Repertoires were generated with immunoSEQ multiplex PCR, while TCRdb's copy carries only in-frame clones and drops some. The profile covers over 70,000 clones, with roughly nine tenths appearing a single time and 2.5% to 3% taken by the ten largest. Seattle's cohort entered during active infection and was followed longitudinally. V was shortened by 3 bases and J by 2 bases, with 5 bases between the two germline ends. Germline CDR1 and CDR2: GTSNPN and SVGIG (reference sequence). This CDR3 has 11 amino acids. The receptor was isolated from a man in his fifties with COVID-19, enrolled during active disease. Source material: peripheral blood. V usage is TRBV30 and J usage is TRBJ2-7; D is uncertain. CDR3 DNA sequence: TGTGCCTGGAGCGGTGCCTACGAGCAGTACTTC. This sequence encodes CAWSGAYEQYF.